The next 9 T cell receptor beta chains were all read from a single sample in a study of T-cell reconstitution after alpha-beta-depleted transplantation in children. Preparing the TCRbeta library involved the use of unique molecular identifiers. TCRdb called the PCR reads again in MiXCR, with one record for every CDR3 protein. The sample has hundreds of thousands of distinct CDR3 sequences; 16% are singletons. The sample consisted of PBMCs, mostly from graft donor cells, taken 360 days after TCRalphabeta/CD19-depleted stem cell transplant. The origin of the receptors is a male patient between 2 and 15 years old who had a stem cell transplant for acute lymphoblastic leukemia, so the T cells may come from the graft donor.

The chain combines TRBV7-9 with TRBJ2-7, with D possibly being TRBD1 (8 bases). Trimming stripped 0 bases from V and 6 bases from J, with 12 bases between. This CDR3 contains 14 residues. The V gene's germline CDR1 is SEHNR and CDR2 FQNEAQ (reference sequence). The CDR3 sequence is CASSLAYRGGEQYF. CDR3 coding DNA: TGTGCCAGCAGCTTAGCCTACAGGGGGGGCGAGCAGTACTTC.

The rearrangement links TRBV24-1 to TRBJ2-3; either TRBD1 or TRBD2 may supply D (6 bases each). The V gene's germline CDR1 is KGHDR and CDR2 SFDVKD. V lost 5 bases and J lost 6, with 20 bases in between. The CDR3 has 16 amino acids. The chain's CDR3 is CATSGPSRGGLDTQYF. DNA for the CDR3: TGTGCCACCAGTGGCCCCAGTAGAGGGGGGTTGGATACGCAGTATTTT.

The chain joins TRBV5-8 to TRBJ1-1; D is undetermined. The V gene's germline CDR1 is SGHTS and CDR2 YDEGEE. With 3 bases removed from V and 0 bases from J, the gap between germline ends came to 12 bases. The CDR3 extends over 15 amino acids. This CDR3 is CASSWVWGMNTEAFF. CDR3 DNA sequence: TGTGCCAGCAGCTGGGTGTGGGGAATGAACACTGAAGCTTTCTTT.

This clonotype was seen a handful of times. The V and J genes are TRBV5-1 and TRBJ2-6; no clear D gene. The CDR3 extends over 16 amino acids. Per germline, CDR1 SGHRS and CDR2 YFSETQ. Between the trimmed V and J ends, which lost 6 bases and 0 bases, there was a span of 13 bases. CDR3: CASMTGTVSGANVLTF. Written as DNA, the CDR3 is TGCGCCAGCATGACCGGAACAGTCTCTGGGGCCAACGTCCTGACTTTC.

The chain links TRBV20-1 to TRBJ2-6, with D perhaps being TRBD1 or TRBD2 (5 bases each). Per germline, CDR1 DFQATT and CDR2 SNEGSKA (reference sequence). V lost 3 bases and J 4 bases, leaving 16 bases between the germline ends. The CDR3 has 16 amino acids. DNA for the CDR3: TGCAGTGCTAGGATGTTTCGGGGACCCGGGGCCAACGTCCTGACTTTC. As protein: CSARMFRGPGANVLTF.

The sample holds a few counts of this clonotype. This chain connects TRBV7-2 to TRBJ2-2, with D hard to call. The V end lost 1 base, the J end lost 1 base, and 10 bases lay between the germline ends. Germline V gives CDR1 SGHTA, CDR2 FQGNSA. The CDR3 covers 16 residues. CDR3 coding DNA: TGTGCCAGCAGCTTAGTATCGCGACAGAACACCGGGGAGCTGTTTTTT. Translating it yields CASSLVSRQNTGELFF.

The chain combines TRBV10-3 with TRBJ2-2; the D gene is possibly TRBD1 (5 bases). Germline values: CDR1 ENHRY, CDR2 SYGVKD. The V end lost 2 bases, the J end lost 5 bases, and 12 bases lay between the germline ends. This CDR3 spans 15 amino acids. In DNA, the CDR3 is TGTGCCATCAGTGAGGGCCAGGGTAGGACCGGGGAGCTGTTTTTT. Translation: CAISEGQGRTGELFF.

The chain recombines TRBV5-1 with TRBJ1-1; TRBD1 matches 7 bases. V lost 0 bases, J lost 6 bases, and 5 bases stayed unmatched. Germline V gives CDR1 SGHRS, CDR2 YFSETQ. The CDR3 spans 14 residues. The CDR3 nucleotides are TGCGCCAGCAGCTTGGCGGCTCAGGGGGCTGAAGCTTTCTTT. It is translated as CASSLAAQGAEAFF.

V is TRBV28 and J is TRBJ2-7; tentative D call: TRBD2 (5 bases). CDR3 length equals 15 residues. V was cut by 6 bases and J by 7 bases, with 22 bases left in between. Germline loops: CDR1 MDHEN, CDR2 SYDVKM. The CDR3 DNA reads TGTGCCAGCAGACCCGAGGGAGCGGCCAATCGGGAGCAGTACTTC. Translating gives CASRPEGAANREQYF.